This T cell receptor beta chain emerged from a study of blood T cell repertoires in COVID-19. Study information: Sources were T cells, B-cell-depleted T cells, or PBMCs; the material itself was cDNA or gDNA.

Trimming took 0 bases from V and 7 from J, leaving 9 bases between them. The CDR3 loop spans 13 amino acids. Germline V lookup: CDR1 MNHNY, CDR2 SVGAGI (reference sequence). Method: immunoSEQ multiplex PCR; TCRdb's copy keeps in-frame clones and lacks some. The table records a few hundred thousand clones, roughly 87% of them present only once. The chain has TRBV6-6 and TRBJ1-2; D is undetermined. Specimen: PBMCs or T cells enriched from blood (not recorded which). The sequence derives from a woman in her 30s who had recovered from COVID-19. The CDR3 nucleotides read TGTGCCAGCAGTTACTCCGGTGAGGGTGGCTACACCTTC. Translated: CASSYSGEGGYTF.